This is a list of T cell receptor beta chains from one sample in a study of blood T cell repertoires in COVID-19. TCRdb keeps only in-frame clones here, not all; method: immunoSEQ multiplex PCR. The sample yields some 190,000 clones, 70% to 90% seen once. The sample consisted of peripheral blood. These receptors all stem from a human donor with active or convalescent COVID-19. The donor label of this sample is uncertain. Each CDR3 is given with its conserved first and last residue. The D gene is left open where the match is weak. Where a row states a size, it is once, few, many or the class of an expanded clone; other rows omit it.

CDR3 DNA	CDR3 protein	D gene	J gene	V gene	clone size
TGCAGCGTTGGGGAAGGGACAGGGAGTAATCAGCCCCAGCATTTT	CSVGEGTGSNQPQHF	TRBD1	TRBJ1-5	TRBV29-1	NA
TGCGCCAGCAGCTTAATTGTGCAAGGGGCAGGGACTGAAGCTTTCTTT	CASSLIVQGAGTEAFF	NA	TRBJ1-1	TRBV5-1	NA
TGTGCCAGCGCCCCGGGACAGGGGGCGGGAGATACGCAGTATTTT	CASAPGQGAGDTQYF	TRBD1	TRBJ2-3	TRBV5-8	NA
TGTGCCAGCAGCCATGAAGTCCAGAGCAGCGATGGCTACACCTTC	CASSHEVQSSDGYTF	NA	TRBJ1-2	TRBV3-1/TRBV3-2	NA
TGTGCCTGGAGTCCAGAAGGGGGACAGGGTCTGAAGGCTTTCTTT	CAWSPEGGQGLKAFF	TRBD1	TRBJ1-1	TRBV30	NA
TGTGCCACCAGCAGAGGTTATTGGACTAGCGGGGGGGAAGAGACCCAGTACTTC	CATSRGYWTSGGEETQYF	TRBD2	TRBJ2-5	TRBV15	NA
TGTGCCAGCAGCTGGGGGGACTCCTCCGGGCAGTACTTC	CASSWGDSSGQYF	NA	TRBJ2-7	TRBV7-9	once
TGTGCCAGCAGTCAAGGGGAAGGCTACACCTTC	CASSQGEGYTF	NA	TRBJ1-2	TRBV6-2/TRBV6-3	NA
TGTGCCAGTAGTCAAGGACAGGGTAGCTCCTACGAGCAGTACTTC	CASSQGQGSSYEQYF	TRBD1	TRBJ2-7	TRBV19	NA
TGCGCCAGCAGCCAAGAACCAGGGGTAGAGACCCAGTACTTC	CASSQEPGVETQYF	NA	TRBJ2-5	TRBV4-1	NA
TGCGCCAGCAGCTCACTAGCGGGAGGGCCTTACGAGCAGTACTTC	CASSSLAGGPYEQYF	TRBD2	TRBJ2-7	TRBV5-1	once
TGTGCCACCTCCGGGACTAGCTCCTACAATGAGCAGTTCTTC	CATSGTSSYNEQFF	TRBD2	TRBJ2-1	TRBV24-1	NA
TGCGCCACCGGGAAGAGTAAGGATCTATGGGCCAAAAACATTCAGTACTTC	CATGKSKDLWAKNIQYF	NA	TRBJ2-4	TRBV23-1	NA
TGTGCCAGCAGCTCACAACGGGACAGTCTGAGTTATGGCTACACCTTC	CASSSQRDSLSYGYTF	TRBD1	TRBJ1-2	TRBV7-9	NA
TGCGCCAGCAGCAGCCGGGACTCAGACCCCCTTGGGACAGATACGCAGTATTTT	CASSSRDSDPLGTDTQYF	NA	TRBJ2-3	TRBV5-1	NA
TGTGCCAGCTCACAACTAGCGACCGGTGGCACAGATACGCAGTATTTT	CASSQLATGGTDTQYF	TRBD2	TRBJ2-3	TRBV18	NA
TGTGCCAGCATGAGAGCGGTGACCTACGAGCAGTACTTC	CASMRAVTYEQYF	NA	TRBJ2-7	TRBV28	NA
TGTGCCAGCAGCCAAGACCTAGCGGGGTCTGCGTTCTTC	CASSQDLAGSAFF	TRBD2	TRBJ2-1	TRBV3-1/TRBV3-2	NA
TGTGCCAGCAGTTACCGGGTCAACTATGGCTACACCTTC	CASSYRVNYGYTF	NA	TRBJ1-2	TRBV28	few
TGCGCCAGCAGCCTCGGACTAGCGGGAGGGGAGGAGCAGTACTTC	CASSLGLAGGEEQYF	TRBD2	TRBJ2-7	TRBV4-1	few